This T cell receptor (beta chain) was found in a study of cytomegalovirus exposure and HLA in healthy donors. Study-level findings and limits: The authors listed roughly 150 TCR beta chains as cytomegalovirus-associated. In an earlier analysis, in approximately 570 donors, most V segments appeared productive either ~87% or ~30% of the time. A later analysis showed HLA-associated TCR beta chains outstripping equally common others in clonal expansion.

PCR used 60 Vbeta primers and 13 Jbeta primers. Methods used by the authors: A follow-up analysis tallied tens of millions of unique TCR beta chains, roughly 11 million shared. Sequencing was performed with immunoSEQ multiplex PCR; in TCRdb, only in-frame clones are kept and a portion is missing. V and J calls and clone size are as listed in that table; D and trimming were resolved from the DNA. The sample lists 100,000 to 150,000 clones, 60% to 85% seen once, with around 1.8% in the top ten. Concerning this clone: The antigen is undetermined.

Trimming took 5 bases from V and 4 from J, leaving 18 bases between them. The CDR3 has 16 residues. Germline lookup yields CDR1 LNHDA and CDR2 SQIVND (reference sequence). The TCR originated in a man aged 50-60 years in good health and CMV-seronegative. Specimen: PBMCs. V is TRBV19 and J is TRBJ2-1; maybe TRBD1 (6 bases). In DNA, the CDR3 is TGTGCCAGTAGTTCACAGGGAGTTGAGCTTTACAATGAGCAGTTCTTC. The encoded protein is CASSSQGVELYNEQFF.